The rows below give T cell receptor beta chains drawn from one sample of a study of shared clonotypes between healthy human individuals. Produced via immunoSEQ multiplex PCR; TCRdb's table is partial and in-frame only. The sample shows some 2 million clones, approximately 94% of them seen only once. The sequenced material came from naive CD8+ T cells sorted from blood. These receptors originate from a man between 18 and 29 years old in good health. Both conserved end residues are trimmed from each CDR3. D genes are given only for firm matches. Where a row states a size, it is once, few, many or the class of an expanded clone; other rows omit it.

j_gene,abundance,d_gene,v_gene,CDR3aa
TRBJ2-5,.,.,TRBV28,ASTLQGGGGETQY
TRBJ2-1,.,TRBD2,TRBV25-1,ASSPMGGSEQF
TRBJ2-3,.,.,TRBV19,ASRPRREESTDTQY
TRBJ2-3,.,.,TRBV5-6,ASSPNTDTQY
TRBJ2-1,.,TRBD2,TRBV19,ASSIGTSGREAYNEQF
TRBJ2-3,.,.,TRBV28,ASSSQRGPTDTQY
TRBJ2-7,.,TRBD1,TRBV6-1,ASSEATGAYEQY
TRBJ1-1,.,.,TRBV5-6,ASSQGNTEAF
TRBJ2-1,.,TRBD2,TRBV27,ASRRRAGGPYNEQF
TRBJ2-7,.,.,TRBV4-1,ASSPEVSSYEQY
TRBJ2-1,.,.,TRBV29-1,SVEDWSSDDSYNEQF
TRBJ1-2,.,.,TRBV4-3,ASSQDSTNYGYT
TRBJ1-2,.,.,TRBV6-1,ASSEAPQAHYGYT
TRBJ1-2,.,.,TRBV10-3,ATEGSYGYT
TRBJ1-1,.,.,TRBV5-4,ASSPTALNTEAF
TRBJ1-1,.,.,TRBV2,ASSATGEVSEAF
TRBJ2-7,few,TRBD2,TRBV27,ASRTAGGPHEQY
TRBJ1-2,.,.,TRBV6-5,ASSYSASYGYT
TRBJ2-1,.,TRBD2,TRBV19,ASSPGTSGFFYNEQF
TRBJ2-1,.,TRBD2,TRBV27,ASSFGLAYNEQF
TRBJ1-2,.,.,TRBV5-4,ASSQPDRHYGYT
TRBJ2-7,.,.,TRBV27,ASSWGPSSYEQY
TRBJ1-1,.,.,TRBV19,ASSIPDGSRTGTEAF
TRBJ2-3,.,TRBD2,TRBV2,ASSFTSGGGETDTQY
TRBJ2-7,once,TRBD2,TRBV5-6,ASSLVREGPYEQY
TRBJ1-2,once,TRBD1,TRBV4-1,ASSQAQGNYGYT
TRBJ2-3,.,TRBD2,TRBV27,ATRSLAGGWTDTQY
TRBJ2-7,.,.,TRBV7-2,ASSLSGTTGDEQY
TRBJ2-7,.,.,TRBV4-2,ASSQGAGLNEQY
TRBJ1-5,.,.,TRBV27,ASSSTEGSQPQH
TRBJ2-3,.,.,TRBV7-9,ASSPKDHFADTQY